One sample yielded the 32 T cell receptor beta chains listed below, sequenced in a study of blood T cell repertoires in COVID-19. Repertoires were generated with immunoSEQ multiplex PCR, while TCRdb's copy carries only in-frame clones and drops some. Found here are 300,000 to 400,000 clones, more than 75% of them singletons; the top ten hold more than 3%. Sequencing was performed on peripheral blood. The source is a young woman who had recovered from COVID-19.

This chain connects TRBV27 to TRBJ1-1; perhaps TRBD1 as D (5 bases). Trimming removed 1 base from V and 2 bases from J, with 8 bases in between. Germline V lookup: CDR1 MNHEY, CDR2 SMNVEV (reference sequence). There are 14 residues in the CDR3. The CDR3 DNA follows: TGTGCCAGCAGTTTATGGGGGGATAACACTGAAGCTTTCTTT. This gives the protein CASSLWGDNTEAFF.

This clone was detected only a few times. This chain links TRBV7-9 with TRBJ2-2; 8 bases line up with TRBD2. The V segment lost 3 bases and the J segment 5 bases; nucleotides outside the gene matches: 5. This CDR3 contains 15 residues. Germline V lookup: CDR1 SEHNR, CDR2 FQNEAQ (reference sequence). CDR3 protein: CASSFAGGRTGELFF. The CDR3 nucleotides are TGTGCCAGCAGCTTTGCGGGAGGTCGGACCGGGGAGCTGTTTTTT. The variable domain in full, with the rest retrieved from reference TRBV7-9 and TRBJ2-2, is DTGVSQNPRHKITKRGQNVTFRCDPISEHNRLYWYRQTLGQGPEFLTYFQNEAQLEKSRLLSDRFSAERPKGSFSTLEIQRTEQGDSAMYLCASSFAGGRTGELFFGEGSRLTVL.

The genes are TRBV10-2 and TRBJ1-1; the D is unclear. The CDR3 covers 13 residues. Germline loops: CDR1 WSHSY, CDR2 SAAADI. The V gene lost 4 bases and the J gene lost 9 bases, with 15 bases spanning the gap. The CDR3 here is CASSGGVAYQAFF. CDR3 sequence (DNA): TGCGCCAGCAGTGGCGGGGTCGCGTACCAAGCTTTCTTT.

The genes are TRBV7-2 and TRBJ1-2; D gene unclear. In germline, CDR1 is SGHTA, CDR2 FQGNSA. Trimming cost V 5 bases and J 7 bases, with 14 bases left between them. This CDR3 contains 13 residues. The CDR3 DNA sequence: TGTGCCAGCAGCCCTAGGGAGGGCGGTGGCTACACCTTC. This gives the protein CASSPREGGGYTF.

The rearrangement links TRBV28 to TRBJ2-7; 7 nucleotides agree with TRBD2. Germline V lookup: CDR1 MDHEN, CDR2 SYDVKM. V lost 4 bases to trimming and J lost 0 bases; unmatched junction nucleotides: 9. The CDR3 consists of 16 residues. Here the CDR3 reads CASSSLAGRSSYEQYV. The CDR3 nucleotides read TGTGCCAGCAGTTCCTTAGCGGGCCGGAGCTCCTACGAGCAGTACGTC.

V usage is TRBV6-5 and J usage is TRBJ2-5; D uncertain. The CDR3 spans 15 residues. Trimming took 6 bases from V and 1 from J, leaving 15 bases between them. CDR1 is MNHEY and CDR2 is SVGAGI in the germline V gene. CDR3 in DNA: TGTGCCAGCAGAGGCATCGGCAGGTTCCAAGAGACCCAGTACTTC. The encoded protein is CASRGIGRFQETQYF.

The genes are TRBV2 and TRBJ2-2; 12 bases fit TRBD1. V gave up 6 bases and J gave up 5 bases; unmatched junction bases: 7. Germline V gene lookup returns CDR1 SNHLY and CDR2 FYNNEI. The CDR3 runs to 16 residues. The DNA for the CDR3 is TGTGCCAGCAGCCCCGGGACAGGGGGCCTGACCGGGGAGCTGTTTTTT. It is translated as CASSPGTGGLTGELFF.

The V and J genes are TRBV18 and TRBJ1-2; 7 bases line up with TRBD1. V was pared by 6 bases and J by 8 bases, with 12 bases of the junction left unmatched. This CDR3 contains 14 residues. The germline V gene encodes CDR1 KGHSH and CDR2 LQKENI. The chain's CDR3 is CASSPIDRVGGYTF. The CDR3 DNA sequence: TGTGCCAGCTCCCCTATTGACAGGGTAGGCGGCTACACCTTC.

This chain connects TRBV3-1 (or the pseudogene TRBV3-2) to TRBJ2-5, with TRBD2 matching over 9 bases. V dropped 4 bases and J dropped 4; count of bases not matched to a gene: 4. Per the germline V gene, CDR1 is LGHDT and CDR2 is YNNKEL (reference sequence). This CDR3 is 14 amino acids long. CDR3 nucleotide sequence: TGTGCCAGCAGCCGTGGACTAGCGCGAGAGACCCAGTACTTC. Residues: CASSRGLARETQYF.

This clone was observed a single time. The chain links TRBV29-1 to TRBJ1-2; D gene ambiguous. V shed 5 bases and J shed 8 bases, with 24 bases lying between them. This CDR3 region has 15 residues. The germline CDR1 and CDR2 sequences are SQVTM and ANQGSEA. The CDR3 sequence is CSVPQQSGRYGGYTF. CDR3 nucleotides: TGCAGCGTTCCCCAACAGAGCGGTCGGTACGGGGGCTACACCTTC. The full variable domain, completed using reference TRBV29-1 and TRBJ1-2, is SAVISQKPSRDICQRGTSLTIQCQVDSQVTMMFWYRQQPGQSLTLIATANQGSEATYESGFVIDKFPISRPNLTFSTLTVSNMSPEDSSIYLCSVPQQSGRYGGYTFGSGTRLTVV.

The V and J genes are TRBV10-3 and TRBJ1-2, with D possibly matching TRBD1 (6 bases). Germline loops: CDR1 ENHRY, CDR2 SYGVKD. The CDR3 runs 15 residues. V was clipped by 2 bases and J by 5 bases, with 15 bases between them. The CDR3 DNA reads as TGTGCCATCAGTGAGGGGCCAGGGGAAGGGTATGGCTACACCTTC. Translated, it gives CAISEGPGEGYGYTF.

J is TRBJ2-3 and V is TRBV5-4; D might be TRBD1 (6 bases). The germline V and J ends were trimmed by 0 bases and 1 base, with 12 bases remaining between them. The CDR3 runs to 16 residues. CDR1 and CDR2 from the germline V gene are SGHNT and YYREEE (reference sequence). In DNA, the CDR3 is TGTGCCAGCAGCTTGGAAGGGGGAGTGGGCACAGATACGCAGTATTTT. Encoded protein: CASSLEGGVGTDTQYF.

The chain couples TRBV7-8 to TRBJ2-5, with D unresolved. Germline V CDR1 and CDR2: SGHVS, FQNEAQ. CDR3 size: 14 residues. Trimming removed 5 bases from V and 0 bases from J, with 10 bases in between. This CDR3 reads CASSINSNQETQYF. For the CDR3, the DNA is TGTGCCAGCAGCATAAACAGTAACCAAGAGACCCAGTACTTC.

The J gene is TRBJ1-2, the V gene TRBV27, with D unresolved. V shed 5 bases and J shed 4 bases, with 14 bases lying between them. CDR3 length: 14 residues. Germline loops: CDR1 MNHEY, CDR2 SMNVEV (reference sequence). The CDR3 nucleotides are TGTGCCAGCAGTCTAGCTAGGGTATCCTATGGCTACACCTTC. Translating it yields CASSLARVSYGYTF.

The rearrangement joins TRBV5-1 to TRBJ2-2; D ambiguous. Trimming shortened V by 1 base and J by 9 bases, and 10 bases separated the two germline ends. This CDR3 contains 13 residues. The germline V gene encodes CDR1 SGHRS and CDR2 YFSETQ. The CDR3 DNA reads TGCGCCAGCAGCTTGTTAGCTGGAAGGGAGCTGTTTTTT. Translating gives CASSLLAGRELFF.

V and J are TRBV30 and TRBJ1-2; D call uncertain. The germline V gene has CDR1 GTSNPN and CDR2 SVGIG (reference sequence). The CDR3 extends over 12 amino acids. Between the trimmed V and J ends, which lost 3 bases and 5 bases, there was a span of 10 bases. This CDR3 reads CAWRTGGYGYTF. The CDR3 DNA follows: TGTGCCTGGAGAACGGGTGGGTATGGCTACACCTTC.

The genes are TRBV9 and TRBJ2-5; 12 bases agree with TRBD1. The CDR3 runs 16 residues. With 4 bases clipped from V and 3 bases from J, the junction kept 7 bases outside the gene matches. Per germline, CDR1 SGDLS and CDR2 YYNGEE. CDR3 amino acids: CASSPGQGAREETQYF. CDR3 sequence (DNA): TGTGCCAGCAGCCCGGGACAGGGGGCGAGGGAAGAGACCCAGTACTTC.

This clone was seen a single time. The gene calls are TRBV20-1 and TRBJ2-1; 11 nucleotides line up with TRBD2. The CDR3 runs to 15 residues. The germline gives CDR1 DFQATT, CDR2 SNEGSKA (reference sequence). The V and J ends lost 3 bases and 6 bases, in that order; junction bases with no gene match: 7. The CDR3 spells CSASLPGLAVNEQFF. For the CDR3, the DNA is TGCAGTGCTAGTCTCCCGGGACTAGCGGTCAATGAGCAGTTCTTC.

V is TRBV11-2 and J is TRBJ2-1, with no clear D. Germline V lookup: CDR1 SGHAT, CDR2 FQNNGV. The V gene lost 0 bases and the J gene lost 6 bases, with 12 bases spanning the gap. The CDR3 sequence is 15 residues long. This CDR3 reads CASSLEGVVANEQFF. Here the CDR3 DNA reads TGTGCCAGCAGCTTAGAAGGAGTAGTGGCCAATGAGCAGTTCTTC.

This sequence joins TRBV4-1 and TRBJ2-1; no reliable D call. Trimming left V 1 base short and J 15 bases short, with 13 bases between. This CDR3 has 12 amino acids. Germline loops: CDR1 MGHRA, CDR2 YSYEKL. CDR3 protein: CASSQVPFSPFF. CDR3 coding DNA: TGCGCCAGCAGCCAAGTCCCTTTTAGTCCGTTCTTC.

The rearrangement uses TRBV30 and TRBJ2-4, with 9 bases lining up with TRBD1. V lost 3 bases, J lost 1 base, and 13 bases stayed unmatched. CDR1 is GTSNPN, CDR2 SVGIG, per germline (reference sequence). The CDR3 sequence is 18 residues long. The CDR3 nucleotides are TGTGCCTGGAGGGGAGAACAGGGGGCCGGTGGGGCCAAAAACATTCAGTACTTC. This sequence encodes CAWRGEQGAGGAKNIQYF.

The CDR3 loop is CASSSRLAGVINEQFF. The CDR3, as DNA: TGTGCCAGCAGCTCCCGACTAGCGGGAGTCATCAATGAGCAGTTCTTC. This rearrangement joins TRBV3-1 (or the pseudogene TRBV3-2) to TRBJ2-1, with 12 bases fitting TRBD2. Germline V lookup: CDR1 LGHDT, CDR2 YNNKEL (reference sequence). This CDR3 contains 16 residues. J was trimmed by 6 bases and V by 5 bases; bases with no gene match: 8.

The chain is built from TRBV19 and TRBJ2-5; 10 bases match TRBD2. The CDR3 sequence is 14 residues long. Germline assignment: CDR1 LNHDA and CDR2 SQIVND (reference sequence). The V and J ends lost 6 bases and 4 bases, in that order; junction bases with no gene match: 5. CDR3 sequence: CASRDSSGRETQYF. The CDR3 nucleotides read TGTGCCAGTAGAGACTCTAGCGGGAGAGAGACCCAGTACTTC.

The chain recombines TRBV28 with TRBJ2-2, with a possible D match to TRBD1 (5 bases). Per the germline V gene, CDR1 is MDHEN and CDR2 is SYDVKM. V lost 8 bases to trimming and J lost 1 base, with 14 bases between them. The CDR3 sequence is 15 residues long. The CDR3 nucleotides read TGTGCCAGCTCCCTCCTGGACAAGAACACCGGGGAGCTGTTTTTT. It translates to CASSLLDKNTGELFF.

The CDR3 sequence: CASSSLAGTYNEQFF. In DNA form, the CDR3 reads TGCGCCAGCAGCTCACTAGCGGGAACCTACAATGAGCAGTTCTTC. This sequence joins TRBV5-1 and TRBJ2-1, with 10 bases lining up with TRBD2. The germline gives CDR1 SGHRS, CDR2 YFSETQ. This CDR3 contains 15 residues. V shed 3 bases and J 2 bases; nucleotides not matched to a gene: 2.

This clone was seen a handful of times. The chain links TRBV5-5 to TRBJ1-6; tentative D call: TRBD1 (5 bases). The CDR3 loop spans 14 amino acids. In germline, CDR1 is SGHKS, CDR2 YYEKEE (reference sequence). Trimming removed 6 bases at V and 9 bases at J, with 16 bases between. CDR3: CASTPLGPTSPLHF. The CDR3 DNA reads as TGTGCCAGCACCCCGTTGGGGCCAACTTCACCCCTCCACTTT.

The gene calls are TRBV18 and TRBJ1-1; TRBD1 is a possible D gene (5 bases). The CDR3 length is 13 residues. V was cut by 3 bases and J by 5 bases, with 10 bases left in between. Germline V gene lookup returns CDR1 KGHSH and CDR2 LQKENI. CDR3 residues: CASSPLGGTEAFF. The CDR3 DNA follows: TGTGCCAGCTCACCTCTGGGGGGGACTGAAGCTTTCTTT.

V and J are TRBV4-1 and TRBJ1-5; 8 bases fit TRBD1. CDR1 MGHRA and CDR2 YSYEKL come from the germline V gene. The CDR3 has 16 residues. J was trimmed by 3 bases and V by 0 bases; bases with no gene match: 4. In DNA, the CDR3 is TGCGCCAGCAGCCAAGAAGGCAGGGGGCCCAATCAGCCCCAGCATTTT. It encodes CASSQEGRGPNQPQHF.

The chain is built from TRBV11-3 and TRBJ2-5; maybe TRBD1 (6 bases). Trimming took 1 base from V and 2 from J, leaving 14 bases between them. Looked up from germline, CDR1 is SGHNT and CDR2 is YENEEA. The CDR3 sequence is 16 residues long. The CDR3 is CASSLGTGSGQETQYF. Here the CDR3 DNA reads TGTGCCAGCAGCTTAGGAACAGGGTCGGGGCAAGAGACCCAGTACTTC.

The chain recombines TRBV24-1 with TRBJ2-4; 7 positions agree with TRBD2. The germline CDR1 and CDR2 sequences are KGHDR and SFDVKD. The V and J ends lost 3 bases and 2 bases, in that order; junction bases with no gene match: 6. CDR3 size: 16 residues. DNA for the CDR3: TGTGCCACCAGTGATAGCGGGACCCAACCCAAAAACATTCAGTACTTC. This translates into CATSDSGTQPKNIQYF.

The rearrangement joins TRBV24-1 to TRBJ2-1; D may be TRBD2 (6 bases). CDR3 length equals 17 residues. CDR1 and CDR2 (germline): KGHDR, SFDVKD. With 4 bases removed from V and 2 bases from J, the gap between germline ends came to 17 bases. DNA for the CDR3: TGTGCCACCAGTGACACCGCCCGGGACTGGACCTACAATGAGCAGTTCTTC. Protein sequence: CATSDTARDWTYNEQFF.

J is TRBJ1-2 and V is TRBV7-8; 7 bases line up with TRBD1. Trimming removed 4 bases from V and 4 bases from J; junction bases left unmatched: 9. From germline, CDR1 is SGHVS and CDR2 FQNEAQ. The CDR3 sequence is 15 residues long. The CDR3 DNA is TGTGCCAGCAGCTGGCAAGGGACAGCCCTCTATGGCTACACCTTC. Translating it yields CASSWQGTALYGYTF. Combining the CDR3 with reference TRBV7-8 and TRBJ1-2 gives the whole variable domain GAGVSQSPRYKVAKRGQDVALRCDPISGHVSLFWYQQALGQGPEFLTYFQNEAQLDKSGLPSDRFFAERPEGSVSTLKIQRTQQEDSAVYLCASSWQGTALYGYTFGSGTRLTVV.